The rows below give T cell receptor beta chains drawn from one sample of a study of PD-1 blockade in classical Hodgkin lymphoma. Assay: immunoSEQ multiplex PCR; the TCRdb copy retains only in-frame clones and omits some. The sample holds over 70,000 clones, 90% seen once. The sequences come from peripheral blood mononuclear cells (PBMCs), collected before the fourth cycle of nivolumab. The receptors were sampled from a human donor with classical Hodgkin lymphoma. Both conserved end residues are part of each CDR3.

TRBJ2-5	15	TRBV5-1	CASSPHLALQETQYF
TRBJ1-6	14	TRBV27	CASGKTGVNSPLHF
TRBJ2-3	15	TRBV25-1	CASSDGAGARDTQYF
TRBJ1-2	13	TRBV6-5	CASTRPDLYGYTF
TRBJ2-7	14	TRBV7-9	CASSSLGASYEQYF
TRBJ1-1	16	TRBV25-1	CASSENPTGWDTEAFF
TRBJ2-1	12	TRBV29-1	CSVVVSYNEQFF
TRBJ1-2	11	TRBV28	CASISNYGYTF
TRBJ2-2	14	TRBV11-3	CASSLDRGTGELFF
TRBJ2-7	17	TRBV10-3	CAISESVVGILLHEQYF
TRBJ1-3	15	TRBV30	CAWAIGGTNGNTIYF
TRBJ2-7	18	TRBV5-6	CASSLAPRVRDSVYEQYF
TRBJ2-2	15	TRBV7-9	CASSLGSTNTGELFF
TRBJ1-4	14	TRBV5-1	CASSLYGANEKLFF
TRBJ2-6	14	TRBV19	CASTALSGANVLTF
TRBJ1-1	14	TRBV28	CASSLQGVRTEAFF
TRBJ2-5	15	TRBV28	CASRPAFRVGKTQYF
TRBJ1-2	11	TRBV20-1	CSARTGAGYTF
TRBJ2-3	18	TRBV25-1	CASSESYGDLVGTDTQYF
TRBJ1-3	14	TRBV30	CAWHPRQAGNTIYF
TRBJ1-1	14	TRBV4-2	CASSQGTQGAEAFF
TRBJ1-5	14	TRBV19	CASMRTGVDQPQHF
TRBJ1-2	12	TRBV9	CASSVEGYGYTF
TRBJ1-2	18	TRBV29-1	CSVETSLWSGTDDYGYTF
TRBJ1-3	14	TRBV2	CASSESAPGNTIYF
TRBJ2-3	20	TRBV4-2	CASSQERVARGAGRVDTQYF
TRBJ1-5	14	TRBV28	CASSLRDRGQPQHF
TRBJ2-3	16	TRBV5-1	CASSPGRGDPTDTQYF
TRBJ2-7	16	TRBV4-2	CASSHPEGGGSYEQYF